The rows below give T cell receptor beta chains drawn from one sample of a study of OX40 agonist ivuxolimab in advanced cancers. The repertoire was sequenced with immunoSEQ multiplex PCR; TCRdb's copy has only in-frame clones and lacks some. The sample carries some 30,000 clones, roughly 74% recorded once. The starting material was CD4+ or CD8+ T cells sorted from blood, obtained in a trial of the OX40 agonist ivuxolimab. These receptors were collected from an adult with an advanced solid tumor such as melanoma, head and neck, liver or kidney cancer. Both conserved end residues are part of each CDR3. A D gene is named only where the DNA matches it firmly. Rows may omit the clone size; those that give it use once, few, many or a size class.

cdr3_length | j_call | clone_size | d_call | v_call | cdr3_aa | cdr3_nt
13 | TRBJ1-2 | - | - | TRBV5-6 | CASSLGTAYGYTF | TGTGCCAGCAGCTTGGGGACGGCCTATGGCTACACCTTC
13 | TRBJ2-5 | - | - | TRBV2 | CATTSRVRETQYF | TGTGCCACCACGTCCAGGGTCCGAGAGACCCAGTACTTC
13 | TRBJ1-2 | - | - | TRBV7-2 | CASSFRESYGYTF | TGTGCCAGCAGCTTCAGGGAGTCCTATGGCTACACCTTC
13 | TRBJ2-4 | - | - | TRBV5-5 | CASFAPAKNIQYF | TGTGCCAGCTTCGCTCCGGCCAAAAACATTCAGTACTTC
18 | TRBJ2-6 | - | - | TRBV12-5 | CASGGPGAGQSRANVLTF | TGTGCTAGTGGTGGTCCAGGTGCAGGACAAAGTCGGGCCAACGTCCTGACTTTC
13 | TRBJ1-2 | - | TRBD1 | TRBV10-3 | CAISQTGGSGYTF | TGTGCCATCAGCCAAACAGGGGGCAGCGGCTACACCTTC
15 | TRBJ1-1 | - | - | TRBV6-1 | CAGSETSTGYTEAFF | TGTGCCGGCAGCGAAACCAGCACAGGGTACACTGAAGCTTTCTTT
14 | TRBJ1-2 | - | - | TRBV7-6 | CASSPQTGGYGYTF | TGTGCCAGCAGCCCTCAGACAGGCGGCTATGGCTACACCTTC
14 | TRBJ1-2 | few | - | TRBV4-1 | CASSQVRGTEADTF | TGCGCCAGCAGCCAAGTGCGGGGAACTGAGGCAGACACCTTC
15 | TRBJ2-7 | few | - | TRBV7-8 | CASSLTGTLGHEQYF | TGTGCCAGCAGCTTGACCGGGACACTAGGCCACGAGCAGTACTTC
12 | TRBJ1-2 | - | - | TRBV10-3 | CANQGDNYGYTF | TGTGCCAACCAAGGCGACAACTATGGCTACACCTTC